This section outlines one TCR beta chain sequence together with its context. This specimen comes from a study of blood T cell repertoires in COVID-19. V shed 3 bases and J shed 0 bases, with 13 bases lying between them. The CDR3 consists of 16 residues. The germline V gene has CDR1 SGHNT and CDR2 YENEEA. As processed by the authors: The authors estimated nucleated cell counts from reference gene primer amplification. The data were produced by immunoSEQ multiplex PCR, yet TCRdb's version contains in-frame clones alone and is incomplete. V and J calls plus clone size are reproduced from that table; the DNA served to infer D and trimming. The table shows 100,000 to 150,000 clones, with almost 70% occurring only once.

The sequence was collected from a woman aged 70-85 years with acute or convalescent COVID-19. The rearrangement links TRBV11-3 to TRBJ2-3, with unresolved D. The specimen sequenced was peripheral blood. CDR3 loop: CASSFGVNDSTDTQYF. CDR3 in DNA: TGTGCCAGCAGCTTCGGAGTCAACGATAGCACAGATACGCAGTATTTT.